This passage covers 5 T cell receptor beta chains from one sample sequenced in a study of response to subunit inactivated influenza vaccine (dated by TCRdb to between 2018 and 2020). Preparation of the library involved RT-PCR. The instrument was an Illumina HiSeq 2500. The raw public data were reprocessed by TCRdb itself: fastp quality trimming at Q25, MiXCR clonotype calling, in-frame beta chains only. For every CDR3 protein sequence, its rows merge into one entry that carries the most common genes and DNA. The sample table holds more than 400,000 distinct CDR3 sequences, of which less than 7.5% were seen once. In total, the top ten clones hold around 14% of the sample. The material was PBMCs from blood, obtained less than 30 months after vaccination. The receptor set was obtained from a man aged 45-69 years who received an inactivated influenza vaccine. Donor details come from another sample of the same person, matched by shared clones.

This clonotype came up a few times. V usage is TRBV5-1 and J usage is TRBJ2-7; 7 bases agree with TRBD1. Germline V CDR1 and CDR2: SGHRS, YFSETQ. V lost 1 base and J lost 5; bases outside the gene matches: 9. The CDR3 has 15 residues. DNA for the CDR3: TGCGCCAGCAGCTTGTCCCCCACAGGGGTGGACGAGCAGTACTTC. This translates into CASSLSPTGVDEQYF.

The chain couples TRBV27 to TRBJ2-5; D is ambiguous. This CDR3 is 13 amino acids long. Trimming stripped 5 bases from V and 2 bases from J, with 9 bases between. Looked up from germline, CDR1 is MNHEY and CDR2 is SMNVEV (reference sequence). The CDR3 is CASSALQQETQYF. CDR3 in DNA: TGTGCCAGCAGTGCCCTCCAGCAAGAGACCCAGTACTTC.

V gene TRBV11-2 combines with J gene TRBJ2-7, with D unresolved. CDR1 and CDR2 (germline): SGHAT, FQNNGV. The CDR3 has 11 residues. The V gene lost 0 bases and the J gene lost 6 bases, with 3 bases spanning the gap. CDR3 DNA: TGTGCCAGCAGCTTAGACCCCGAGCAGTACTTC. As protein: CASSLDPEQYF.

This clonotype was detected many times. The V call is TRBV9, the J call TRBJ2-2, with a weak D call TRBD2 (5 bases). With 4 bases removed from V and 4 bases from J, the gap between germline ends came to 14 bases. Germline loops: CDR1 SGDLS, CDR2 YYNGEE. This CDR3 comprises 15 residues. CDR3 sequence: CASSPTGWGTGELFF. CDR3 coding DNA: TGTGCCAGCAGCCCTACGGGATGGGGCACCGGGGAGCTGTTTTTT.

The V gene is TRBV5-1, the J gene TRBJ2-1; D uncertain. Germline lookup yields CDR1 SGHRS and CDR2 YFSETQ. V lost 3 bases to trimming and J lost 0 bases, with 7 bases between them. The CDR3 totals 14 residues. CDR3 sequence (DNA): TGCGCCAGCAGCTACGACAACTCCTACAATGAGCAGTTCTTC. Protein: CASSYDNSYNEQFF.